Sequencing of this T cell receptor (beta chain) was carried out in a study of shared clonotypes between healthy human individuals (dated by TCRdb to 2019 to 2021). As for the study more broadly: The cohort included a few men and a couple of women between 18 and 49 years of age. Each donor's leukapheresis produced roughly between roughly 0.85 and 9.5 billion PBMCs. Per donor, three plates each were used for CD4 naive and CD4 memory, two for CD8 naive, and one for CD8 memory. To estimate repertoire size and how much clonotype sharing occurs between individuals, the study deeply sequenced the blood TCR repertoires of several healthy adults. Libraries were prepared and TCR repertoires were sequenced by different laboratories using diverse techniques, in order to increase sequencing depth and limit assay-specific biases. Beyond this particular receptor, the publication reports: Rarefaction of sorted-subset datasets indicated incomplete sequencing despite the large sequencing depth. Naive subsets generally had larger estimated clonotype richness than memory subsets. The small number of donors limited the genetic and exposure-history diversity represented. Based on pairwise subsampling, the degree of clonotype sharing among donors was expected to be affected by sequencing depth. Clonotypes shared by all four sorted-subset donors showed higher generation probabilities than non-shared clonotypes. Sampling was restricted to blood, and TCR repertoires in tissues likely differ from the TCR repertoires found in blood. Sharing across several donors was observed for roughly 5% of naive CD4, 3% to 4% of naive CD8, about 2.3% of memory CD4, and about 0.39% of memory CD8 clonotypes.

Details on this clone: No antigen is known for it. The input lacks base qualities; no much larger clone sits a single base away.

Using the deep immunoSEQ assay, TCR CDR3 regions were amplified from genomic DNA by multiplex PCR. Extracted genomic DNA from each cell subset was distributed evenly across all wells of several immunoSEQ 96-well plates, and each plate was treated as a replicate. For sorted subsets, 150 to 250 ng genomic DNA, equal to 30,000 or so T cell genomes, was loaded into each replicate PCR. The purified libraries were quantified using a Qubit 3.0 fluorometer, sized with a Bioanalyzer 2100, and then quantified again using the KAPA Library Quantification kit. Every immunoSEQ 96-well plate was sequenced on a separate single-read 150-cycle Illumina NextSeq 550 flow cell. The original methods were these. Because only junctional sequences without quality scores were contained in the immunoSEQ output, filtering matching that applied to full-length reads could not be performed. To assign V/J genes and CDR3, sequences were annotated using PyIR, a Python wrapper for IgBLAST v1.9, with IMGT germline references. Reads with weak V/J assignments (E-value above 1e-6), missing CDR3, stop codons, out-of-frame junctions, or ambiguous translated residues were removed. A V3J clonotype was defined by an identical inferred V gene, J gene, and CDR3 amino acid sequence. The percentage overlap between two repertoires was calculated by dividing the number of shared unique clonotypes by the size of the smaller repertoire. Richness of each repertoire was evaluated using RTK rarefaction, the Chao1 estimator, and Recon v2.1 estimates of unobserved clonotypes. For all TCRbeta clonotypes obtained by the gDNA method from several donors, generation probabilities were computed with OLGA. Sourced from immuneACCESS, this table was stored by TCRdb with only in-frame sequences that have V and J called. A share of the clones is absent; for the studies checked, an unresolved V gene accounts for under half, and the remainder has no known explanation. That table is the source of V, J and clone size, and D and trimming were worked out from the DNA. The sample table contains millions of clones; only one count was recorded for 85% to 95% of them. The top ten hold more than 0.12% of the sample.

V and J are truncated by 1 base and 2 bases respectively, leaving an intervening sequence of 12 bases. CDR1 and CDR2 (MGHDK, SYGVNS) derive from the germline V gene. Reading from cysteine to phenylalanine, the CDR3 counts 15 amino acids. Only the CDR3 portion is preserved as DNA: 45 bases, with reading frame beginning at the first base. Donors were healthy HIV-negative adults with no recently reported acute infections or vaccinations. All donors were Caucasian adults living in Nashville, Tennessee, USA. CD4+ T cells were enriched through magnetic negative selection, after which naive cells were positively selected on CD45RA and the remaining negative fraction served as the memory subset. Blood was obtained by leukapheresis, after which PBMCs were separated by Ficoll-Histopaque density gradient centrifugation and cryopreserved in liquid nitrogen vapor phase. Analytical flow cytometry was used to check the purity and quantity of each magnetically sorted T cell population. From each sorted fraction, genomic DNA was isolated and quantified by UV absorbance on a Nanodrop 2000c.

This TCR derives from a man between 18 and 29 years old in good health. Recombination connected TRBV25-1 to TRBJ2-7; perhaps TRBD1 is the D gene, with 5 bases matching. The sample consisted of naive CD4+ T cells sorted from blood. In light of the paper, this sample's cell subset or site label describes: CD45RA+ positively selected. CDR3 loop: CASSELGQTPYEQYF. At the DNA level, the sequence is TGTGCCAGCAGTGAATTGGGGCAAACCCCCTACGAGCAGTACTTC.